This T cell receptor beta chain comes out of a study of immune reconstitution after stem cell transplant in scleroderma. CDR3 length equals 12 residues. V gave up 0 bases and J gave up 6 bases, with 8 bases separating them. Looked up from germline, CDR1 is SQVTM and CDR2 is ANQGSEA. TCRdb reanalysed the RT-PCR reads using MiXCR and keeps one entry per CDR3 protein. This sample has around 6,000 distinct CDR3 sequences, with 8% found just once. Of note for this clonotype: A much larger clone differs from this one at a single base, so this may be a read error. It is likely a read error, because the conserved phenylalanine at the end of the CDR3 is missing.

The sample was taken before or after autologous hematopoietic stem cell transplantation (not recorded which). The chain couples TRBV29-1 to TRBJ1-1; D not certain. This clonotype was obtained from a male donor with systemic sclerosis. CDR3 amino acids: CSVEDRDPEAFL. The DNA for the CDR3 is TGCAGCGTTGAAGATAGAGACCCTGAAGCTTTCCTT.